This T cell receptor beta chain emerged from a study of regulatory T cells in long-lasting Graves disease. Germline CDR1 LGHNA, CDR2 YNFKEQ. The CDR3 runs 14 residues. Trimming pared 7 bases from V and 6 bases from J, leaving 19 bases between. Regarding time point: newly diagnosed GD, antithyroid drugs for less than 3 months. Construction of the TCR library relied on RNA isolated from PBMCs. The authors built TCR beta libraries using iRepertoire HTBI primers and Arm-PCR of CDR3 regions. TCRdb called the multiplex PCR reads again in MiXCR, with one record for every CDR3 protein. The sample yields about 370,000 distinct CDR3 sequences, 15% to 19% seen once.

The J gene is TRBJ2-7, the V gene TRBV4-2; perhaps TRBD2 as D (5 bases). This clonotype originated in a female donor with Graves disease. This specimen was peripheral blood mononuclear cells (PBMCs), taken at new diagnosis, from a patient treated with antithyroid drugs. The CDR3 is CASTARREVGEQYF. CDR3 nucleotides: TGTGCCAGCACCGCCAGACGGGAAGTGGGCGAGCAGTACTTC.